This entry lists 28 T cell receptor beta chains sequenced from one sample in a study of CD8 T cells in Susac syndrome. Reverse transcription of roughly 0.5 to 1 ug RNA was carried out with random hexamers. TCRdb reprocessed the immunoSEQ multiplex PCR reads with MiXCR, giving one entry per CDR3 protein. This sample has around 170,000 distinct CDR3 sequences; about 95% occur once, and the top ten carry around 0.16%. The sample comprised CD8+ T cells from PBMCs. The receptors come from a human donor with Susac syndrome.

This chain connects TRBV4-1 to TRBJ2-2; 8 nucleotides line up with TRBD1. CDR3 length: 15 amino acids. The trim removed 6 bases at V and 7 bases at J, leaving 10 bases unmatched. From germline, CDR1 is MGHRA and CDR2 YSYEKL. The CDR3 spells CASRSTGELGGELFF. CDR3 DNA: TGCGCCAGCAGATCGACAGGGGAATTGGGCGGGGAGCTGTTTTTT.

This clonotype was seen once. The genes are TRBV20-1 and TRBJ1-5; TRBD1 is a possible D gene (5 bases). The CDR3 is 14 residues long. Trimming left V 3 bases short and J 3 bases short, with 12 bases between. Germline lookup yields CDR1 DFQATT and CDR2 SNEGSKA (reference sequence). CDR3 nucleotides: TGCAGTGCTAGGGAGGGGTACCTCAATCAGCCCCAGCATTTT. Translating it yields CSAREGYLNQPQHF.

CDR3 protein: CASSQEFTDLTTDGYTF. CDR3 nucleotide sequence: TGTGCCAGCAGCCAAGAGTTCACAGATCTTACTACTGACGGCTACACCTTC. The rearrangement links TRBV3-1 to TRBJ1-2; D gene unclear. From germline, CDR1 is LGHDT and CDR2 YNNKEL (reference sequence). Deletions cut 0 bases from V and 8 bases from J, with 22 bases between. The CDR3 is made up of 17 amino acids. Together with reference TRBV3-1 and TRBJ1-2, the CDR3 gives the full variable domain: DTAVSQTPKYLVTQMGNDKSIKCEQNLGHDTMYWYKQDSKKFLKIMFSYNNKELIINETVPNRFSPKSPDKAHLNLHINSLELGDSAVYFCASSQEFTDLTTDGYTFGSGTRLTVV.

The chain joins TRBV14 to TRBJ2-7; D is possibly TRBD2 (5 bases). V was trimmed by 1 base and J by 5 bases, leaving 9 bases between them. The CDR3 sequence is 13 residues long. Germline V gene data show CDR1 as SGHDN and CDR2 as FVKESK. The CDR3 region is CASSQVTGDEQYF. CDR3 bases: TGTGCCAGCAGCCAAGTCACCGGGGACGAGCAGTACTTC.

The chain is built from TRBV15 and TRBJ2-1; 7 nucleotides align to TRBD1. In germline, CDR1 is LNHNV, CDR2 YYDKDF (reference sequence). V gave up 5 bases and J gave up 9 bases; unmatched junction bases: 7. The CDR3 sequence is 13 residues long. CDR3 nucleotide sequence: TGTGCCACCAGCTTGGTACAGGGGAGTGAGCAGTTCTTC. Protein product: CATSLVQGSEQFF.

The table lists this clonotype with many counts. The chain carries TRBV27 and TRBJ1-2, with D uncertain. CDR3 length: 13 amino acids. The V and J ends lost 6 bases and 1 base respectively, with 9 bases between them. Germline CDR1 and CDR2: MNHEY and SMNVEV (reference sequence). As DNA, the CDR3 is TGTGCCAGCAGCTTGGGCGTTAACTATGGCTACACCTTC. This sequence encodes CASSLGVNYGYTF.

This clonotype came up once. V and J are TRBV4-1 and TRBJ1-2, with TRBD1 matching over 8 bases. J was trimmed by 2 bases and V by 1 base; bases with no gene match: 6. CDR3 length: 16 residues. The germline gives CDR1 MGHRA, CDR2 YSYEKL. This CDR3 reads CASSQVPTGGNYGYTF. The CDR3 DNA is TGCGCCAGCAGCCAAGTGCCTACAGGGGGAAACTATGGCTACACCTTC.

The chain has TRBV28 and TRBJ1-2, with 7 bases fitting TRBD1. The CDR3 covers 14 residues. CDR1 and CDR2 (germline): MDHEN, SYDVKM. Trimming cost V 3 bases and J 2 bases; bases outside gene matches: 3. In DNA form, the CDR3 reads TGTGCCAGCAGTTTTCTGACAGGGAACTATGGCTACACCTTC. Translating it yields CASSFLTGNYGYTF.

The chain couples TRBV3-1 to TRBJ2-7; TRBD2 is a possible D gene (5 bases). V was cut by 1 base and J by 3 bases, with 10 bases left in between. The CDR3 is 14 amino acids. CDR1 is LGHDT and CDR2 is YNNKEL in the germline V gene (reference sequence). The CDR3 coding sequence is TGTGCCAGCAGCCAAGGGACCCGGGACTACGAGCAGTACTTC. As protein: CASSQGTRDYEQYF.

This clonotype was seen a handful of times. V is TRBV5-6 and J is TRBJ2-7, with D possibly matching TRBD1 (7 bases). CDR1 and CDR2 (germline): SGHDT, YYEEEE. The length of the CDR3 is 14 residues. Trimming took off 3 bases at V and 1 base at J, with 11 bases between the two ends. CDR3 sequence (DNA): TGTGCCAGCAGCTCCCCAGGGGGGTCCTACGAGCAGTACTTC. Protein: CASSSPGGSYEQYF.

The chain joins TRBV7-2 to TRBJ2-1; 7 bases fit TRBD2. CDR3 length: 15 residues. V lost 2 bases to trimming and J lost 5 bases; unmatched junction nucleotides: 6. From germline, CDR1 is SGHTA and CDR2 FQGNSA. The CDR3 is CASSLILADNNEQFF. The CDR3 nucleotides read TGTGCCAGCAGCTTAATCCTAGCGGACAACAATGAGCAGTTCTTC.

In DNA form, the CDR3 reads TGCGCCAGCAGTGATAGGGGGGTGAAAGCTTTCTTT. Its translation is CASSDRGVKAFF. The chain uses TRBV10-2 and TRBJ1-1; a possible D gene is TRBD1 (6 bases). V lost 3 bases and J 9 bases, leaving 11 bases between the germline ends. Germline assignment: CDR1 WSHSY and CDR2 SAAADI. The CDR3 sequence is 12 residues long.

The chain uses TRBV15 and TRBJ1-6; D remains ambiguous. Trimming stripped 1 base from V and 9 bases from J, with 10 bases between. The CDR3 runs 14 residues. Germline-derived CDR1 and CDR2 are LNHNV and YYDKDF (reference sequence). CDR3 in DNA: TGTGCCACCAGCAGAGTTGGGGTTAGTTCACCCCTCCACTTT. Amino acid sequence: CATSRVGVSSPLHF.

The chain links TRBV5-1 to TRBJ2-7; D gene unclear. The V and J ends lost 0 bases and 2 bases respectively, with 6 bases between them. This CDR3 has 13 residues. Germline V CDR1 and CDR2: SGHRS, YFSETQ. The CDR3 coding sequence is TGCGCCAGCAGCTTGGCCCTTGCCTACGAGCAGTACTTC. Translating gives CASSLALAYEQYF.

This clonotype was seen a few times. The chain joins TRBV11-2 to TRBJ1-5, with no clear D. CDR1 and CDR2 (germline): SGHAT, FQNNGV. CDR3 size: 13 residues. Trimming cost V 3 bases and J 7 bases, with 10 bases left between them. CDR3: CASSLTGGQPQHF. The DNA for the CDR3 is TGTGCCAGCAGCTTGACGGGAGGACAGCCCCAGCATTTT.

This chain connects TRBV3-1 to TRBJ2-2, with 12 bases aligning to TRBD2. Germline V gives CDR1 LGHDT, CDR2 YNNKEL (reference sequence). The CDR3 consists of 18 residues. Trimming removed 1 base from V and 0 bases from J; junction bases left unmatched: 3. For the CDR3, the DNA is TGTGCCAGCAGCCAAGGACTAGCGGGGGTGTCGAACACCGGGGAGCTGTTTTTT. Amino acids: CASSQGLAGVSNTGELFF.

The rearrangement links TRBV15 to TRBJ2-1; 9 bases line up with TRBD2. Trimming at V came to 4 bases and at J to 8 bases, leaving 3 bases not matched to a gene. The CDR3 runs 13 residues. The germline gives CDR1 LNHNV, CDR2 YYDKDF (reference sequence). The CDR3 loop reads CATSMRLADEQFF. DNA of the CDR3: TGTGCCACCAGCATGAGACTAGCGGATGAGCAGTTCTTC.

V usage is TRBV20-1 and J usage is TRBJ1-6; 7 bases are shared with TRBD1. The CDR3 is 16 amino acids. With 6 bases clipped from V and 0 bases from J, the junction kept 8 bases outside the gene matches. Germline-derived CDR1 and CDR2 are DFQATT and SNEGSKA (reference sequence). CDR3: CSAGTETLSYNSPLHF. The CDR3 DNA reads TGCAGTGCCGGGACAGAGACACTCTCCTATAATTCACCCCTCCACTTT.

In this sample, this clonotype turned up once. This chain links TRBV28 with TRBJ2-7; D remains unclear. In germline, CDR1 is MDHEN, CDR2 SYDVKM. Trimming removed 4 bases at V and 0 bases at J, with 16 bases between. The CDR3 totals 16 residues. CDR3 region: CASSSKLARNSYEQYF. CDR3 nucleotides: TGTGCCAGCAGTTCCAAATTAGCTCGGAACTCCTACGAGCAGTACTTC.

This clonotype was recorded a few times. The chain is built from TRBV19 and TRBJ1-2; no clear D gene. CDR1 is LNHDA and CDR2 is SQIVND in the germline V gene (reference sequence). The ends were cut back, 5 bases at V and 5 bases at J, with 9 bases in the middle. The CDR3 has 12 amino acids. The CDR3 protein is CASSVDNYGYTF. The CDR3 coding sequence is TGTGCCAGTAGTGTCGACAATTATGGCTACACCTTC. The variable domain in full, completed from reference TRBV19 and TRBJ1-2, reads DGGITQSPKYLFRKEGQNVTLSCEQNLNHDAMYWYRQDPGQGLRLIYYSQIVNDFQKGDIAEGYSVSREKKESFPLTVTSAQKNPTAFYLCASSVDNYGYTFGSGTRLTVV.

This chain links TRBV19 with TRBJ2-3; the D is unclear. The V gene lost 6 bases and the J gene lost 0 bases, with 13 bases spanning the gap. Germline V lookup: CDR1 LNHDA, CDR2 SQIVND (reference sequence). CDR3 length equals 15 residues. The CDR3 here is CASRKRLRSTDTQYF. The DNA of the CDR3 is TGTGCCAGTAGAAAAAGGCTCAGGAGCACAGATACGCAGTATTTT.

The rearrangement joins TRBV9 to TRBJ1-1; possibly TRBD1 for D (6 bases). This CDR3 spans 17 amino acids. Germline V lookup: CDR1 SGDLS, CDR2 YYNGEE. The V end lost 4 bases, the J end lost 0 bases, and 19 bases lay between the germline ends. The CDR3 here is CASSPEVRGRMNTEAFF. CDR3 bases: TGTGCCAGCAGCCCAGAAGTCAGGGGCCGAATGAACACTGAAGCTTTCTTT.

The chain is built from TRBV12-3 or TRBV12-4 and TRBJ2-7; D is undetermined. The CDR3 runs 14 residues. Trimming cost V 5 bases and J 2 bases, with 13 bases left between them. As DNA, the CDR3 is TGTGCCAGCAGTCCCCCGAGTAGGCCCTACGAGCAGTACTTC. Translated, it gives CASSPPSRPYEQYF.

The CDR3 DNA sequence: TGTGCCAGCAGTCCCCTCCTGGGATCCCAGCATTTT. The encoded protein is CASSPLLGSQHF. The V gene is TRBV12-3 or TRBV12-4, the J gene TRBJ1-5, with D unclear. V was shortened by 5 bases and J by 11 bases, with 13 bases between the two germline ends. The CDR3 covers 12 residues.

This clonotype occurred a few times. This rearrangement joins TRBV6-5 to TRBJ1-1; no definite D call. This CDR3 is built from 14 residues. V was clipped by 5 bases and J by 2 bases, with 12 bases between them. Germline V gives CDR1 MNHEY, CDR2 SVGAGI. As DNA, the CDR3 is TGTGCCAGCAGTCTAGGACTTTCCAACACTGAAGCTTTCTTT. This encodes CASSLGLSNTEAFF.

This sequence joins TRBV13 and TRBJ2-1; 9 nucleotides agree with TRBD2. The CDR3 runs 16 residues. After removal of 7 bases from V and 3 bases from J, the junction contained 10 bases not matched to a gene. Germline V gives CDR1 PRHDT, CDR2 FYEKMQ (reference sequence). The CDR3 DNA sequence: TGTGCCAGCAACTCCCGCGGGAGGGAGGACTACAATGAGCAGTTCTTC. This codes for CASNSRGREDYNEQFF.

J is TRBJ2-1 and V is TRBV9; no firm D call. This CDR3 is built from 17 residues. Germline loops: CDR1 SGDLS, CDR2 YYNGEE. The germline V and J ends were trimmed by 3 bases and 0 bases, with 16 bases remaining between them. The CDR3 loop is CASSGSLIRYSYNEQFF. In DNA form, the CDR3 reads TGTGCCAGCAGCGGATCCCTTATTAGGTACTCCTACAATGAGCAGTTCTTC.

This clonotype is a singleton in its sample. The chain couples TRBV6-6 to TRBJ2-7, with 10 bases identical to TRBD1. CDR1 and CDR2 (germline): MNHNY, SVGAGI (reference sequence). The CDR3 spans 16 residues. J lost 3 bases, V lost 0 bases, and 5 bases had no gene match. The CDR3 spells CASSYSTGGSYYEQYF. The CDR3 DNA follows: TGTGCCAGCAGTTACTCGACAGGGGGCTCGTACTACGAGCAGTACTTC.